Listed below are T cell receptor beta chains from one sample, sequenced in a study of T-cell memory formation after mild COVID-19. TCRdb re-called the 5' RACE reads through MiXCR, storing one row per CDR3 protein. The table has 250,000 to 350,000 distinct CDR3 sequences, 13% to 15% seen once. The sequencing sample was made of PBMCs or a T cell subset sorted from them (not recorded which). The source is a man between 18 and 35 years old who had mild COVID-19 (a few samples of this study predate the infection). Cell type and time point are not known. Each CDR3 is given with its conserved first and last residue.

CDR3: CASKGDLGTDTQYF; V: TRBV4-3; J: TRBJ2-3
CDR3: CSVARQGWNEQFF; V: TRBV29-1; J: TRBJ2-1
CDR3: CASSFGTGSSPTDTQYF; V: TRBV5-6; J: TRBJ2-3
CDR3: CASSFTGLDNSPLHF; V: TRBV7-6; J: TRBJ1-6
CDR3: CSARYTEAFF; V: TRBV20-1; J: TRBJ1-1
CDR3: CASSPDSGGAEAFF; V: TRBV5-1; J: TRBJ1-1
CDR3: CSARTGGEQYF; V: TRBV20-1; J: TRBJ2-7
CDR3: CASTNYLTDTQYF; V: TRBV7-2; J: TRBJ2-3
CDR3: CASSFRGKGEQFF; V: TRBV12-3/TRBV12-4; J: TRBJ2-1
CDR3: CSVRRDIRASTDTQYF; V: TRBV29-1; J: TRBJ2-3
CDR3: CASSLGLAGGADTQYF; V: TRBV6-5; J: TRBJ2-3